This T cell receptor (beta chain) was obtained from a study of T cell responses to AZD1222 COVID-19 vaccine. Whole-study context: Combined were second doses at about 4 or about 12 weeks. Study outcomes and limitations: A mostly white British donor set with more females was recruited, and clonal diversity was possibly underestimated. The peak T cell response came first, and repertoires were sampled only after it. Just six AZD1222 recipients were seropositive at baseline.

Clones were read by immunoSEQ multiplex PCR, and TCRdb kept only the in-frame ones, dropping some. The repertoire includes 150,000 to 190,000 clones, 90% of them detected once, and about 2% sits in the top ten. To note about this clone: Its specificity is not known.

Trimming took 5 bases from V and 0 from J, leaving 7 bases between them. Germline values: CDR1 MNHEY, CDR2 SVGAGI. The CDR3 spans 13 residues. The sequences come from peripheral blood, collected on day 0 of AZD1222 vaccination. The sequence was collected from an adult in good health. The chain combines TRBV6-5 with TRBJ1-2, with D unclear. The CDR3 DNA reads TGTGCCAGCAGTCGACAATCTAACTATGGCTACACCTTC. Amino acid sequence: CASSRQSNYGYTF.